This paragraph reports one TCR beta chain. It has no known antigen specificity. The sample holds no much larger clone one base away, and base qualities are not on file. The sample originates from a study of blood T cells in healthy people across ages (dated by TCRdb to between 2015 and 2017). Describing the broader study: In model experiments, roughly one uniquely barcoded TCR beta cDNA molecule per two T cells was captured by template switching. Two additional independent replicas of 1 million unique cDNA reads from the same blood draw were analyzed for two donors (one aged 18 to 30 and one aged 80 or older). Donors of different ages were randomly distributed across sequencing lanes to avoid experimental bias. Four age groups were formed from the donors: young (average approximately 15 years), middle-aged (approximately 41), aged (about 62) and long-lived (about 75). Using deep sequencing normalized with unique cDNA molecular identifiers, the study measured how TCR beta repertoire diversity changes with age.

Broad study findings and their caveats: A strong correlation was found between observed TCR beta diversity and the percentage of naive T cells measured by flow cytometry. The CMV infection status of donors was not known, potentially confounding age-related changes in expanded clonotypes. Observed TCR beta diversity per million T cells fell roughly linearly with age, and a significant reduction was already apparent by age approximately 40. Compared with the aged group, the long-lived group had more naive CD4+ T cells, fewer expanded clones and increased TCR diversity, a pattern suggesting age selection. Total diversity estimates from one million sequenced T cells were considered lower bounds and underestimates. Because profiling used bulk unsorted PBMCs, naive and antigen-experienced compartments could not be compared conclusively.

In the germline V gene (reference sequence), CDR1 corresponds to LGHDT and CDR2 to YNNKEL. V is cut back by 1 base and J by 8 bases, with 7 bases in the junction unmatched. Including the terminal cysteine and phenylalanine, the CDR3 comprises 15 residues. The entry retains the CDR3 DNA only, 45 bases that are in frame from base 1. Library preparation used 5' RACE. The sequencer listed for this sample is Illumina HiSeq 2500. The second PCR ran for roughly 7 to 11 cycles and used a J-beta primer mix along with a sample-barcoded 5' primer. A unique molecular identifier was introduced onto each TCR beta cDNA molecule by a template-switch 5' adaptor carrying 12 random nucleotides. Each sample yielded at least 3 million CDR3-containing paired-end reads. The Mint cDNA synthesis kit, primed by a TRBC-specific oligonucleotide, was used to synthesize first-strand cDNA from all RNA. After uracil-DNA glycosylase treatment, a first 18-cycle PCR used universal primers M1SS and BC2_uni_R on all cDNA. In the authors' own workflow: Each sample was normalized by randomly selecting 1 million high-quality reads, each carrying a distinct molecular identifier. Reads with shared molecular identifiers were discarded instead of being binned into consensus sequences. CDR3 identification, clonotype clustering and error correction used MiTCR with a Q25 quality threshold and the strictest error-elimination algorithm. A nonparametric unseen species model with Euler transformation was used to estimate a lower bound on total TCR beta diversity. The public sequencing data were trimmed at Q25 with fastp and processed into clonotypes with MiXCR by TCRdb, which kept only in-frame beta chains. Rows matching on CDR3 protein sequence are summarized as one entry with the most common DNA and genes. The V and J calls follow TCRdb's processing rather than the paper's. This sample gives more than 1 million distinct CDR3 sequences in total; 45% of them show up just once. The ten largest account for under 20% of the sample.

The donors were some 39 Caucasian individuals from Russia, aged roughly 6 to 100 years, who were systemically healthy. Each donor gave 9.5 to 10 milliliters of peripheral blood, drawn into EDTA-treated Vacutainer tubes. Ficoll-Paque density-gradient centrifugation was used to isolate PBMCs, with at least 6.5 million obtained per sample. Total RNA, at least 6 micrograms per sample, was extracted from PBMCs with Trizol reagent. The percentages of naive CD45RAhigh/CD27high T cells were determined by flow cytometry on a PBMC aliquot from every donor. Source material: blood. The TCR was taken from a woman aged 60-70 years in good health. This chain is built from TRBV3-1 and TRBJ2-1; TRBD2 agrees with 8 junctional bases. The sequence in DNA is TGTGCCAGCAGCCAAGTGGCGGGAGGACCGCATGAGCAGTTCTTC. This codes for CASSQVAGGPHEQFF.